One sample yielded the 15 T cell receptor beta chains listed below, sequenced in a study of T cells after yellow fever vaccination. TCRdb re-called the 5' RACE reads with MiXCR, one entry per CDR3 protein. The sample yields around 600,000 distinct CDR3 sequences, roughly 12% seen once. The sample consisted of PBMCs, taken on the day of the yellow fever booster vaccination. The receptors stem from a young man who received the YFV17D yellow fever vaccine.

In this sample, this clonotype turned up many times. This sequence joins TRBV20-1 and TRBJ2-3; D not resolved. Trimming left V 0 bases short and J 0 bases short, with 10 bases between. Germline V gives CDR1 DFQATT, CDR2 SNEGSKA (reference sequence). The CDR3 loop spans 15 amino acids. The CDR3 nucleotides read TGCAGTGCTAGAGATCGGCACCAAAGCACAGATACGCAGTATTTT. The encoded protein is CSARDRHQSTDTQYF.

V is TRBV5-1 and J is TRBJ2-7, with D possibly TRBD1 on 6 matching bases. Germline CDR1 and CDR2: SGHRS and YFSETQ. This CDR3 has 14 amino acids. V was clipped by 1 base and J by 6 bases, with 14 bases between them. The CDR3 region is CASSLSPTGSEQYF. CDR3 in DNA: TGCGCCAGCAGCTTGTCGCCTACAGGGTCCGAGCAGTACTTC.

This clonotype was picked up many times. The chain couples TRBV4-3 to TRBJ2-7; D might be TRBD2 (6 bases). The CDR3 is 15 amino acids. Trimming cost V 1 base and J 5 bases, with 15 bases left between them. From germline, CDR1 is LGHNA and CDR2 YSLEER. This CDR3 reads CASSQGGGWGNEQYF. As DNA, the CDR3 is TGCGCCAGCAGCCAAGGGGGAGGATGGGGAAACGAGCAGTACTTC.

The chain uses TRBV20-1 and TRBJ2-7, with 12 bases aligning to TRBD2. Per the germline V gene, CDR1 is DFQATT and CDR2 is SNEGSKA (reference sequence). The length of the CDR3 is 14 residues. The V gene end was trimmed by 4 bases and the J gene end by 3 bases; junction bases not matched to a gene: 4. The CDR3 loop is CSATLLAGGYEQYF. The CDR3 DNA follows: TGCAGTGCTACACTACTAGCGGGAGGCTACGAGCAGTACTTC.

The table lists this clonotype with a few counts. The genes are TRBV10-3 and TRBJ2-7; the D call may be TRBD1 or TRBD2 (6 bases each). Trimming took 4 bases from V and 2 from J, leaving 15 bases between them. The germline V gene encodes CDR1 ENHRY and CDR2 SYGVKD. The CDR3 spans 15 residues. The CDR3 DNA reads as TGTGCCATCAGTGGGGGGGCGGCGGACGCCTACGAGCAGTACTTC. It is translated as CAISGGAADAYEQYF.

This clonotype appeared a few times. This chain uses TRBV6-2 or TRBV6-3 with TRBJ2-5; D is undetermined. The length of the CDR3 is 13 residues. The V end was cut by 2 bases, the J end by 5 bases, with 9 bases between. Germline CDR1 reads MNHEY; CDR2 reads SVGEGT. The CDR3 spells CASSYGPLETQYF. The CDR3 DNA reads TGTGCCAGCAGTTACGGCCCGCTGGAGACCCAGTACTTC.

The V gene is TRBV2, the J gene TRBJ2-7; 11 bases match TRBD2. Germline V lookup: CDR1 SNHLY, CDR2 FYNNEI. The CDR3 spans 14 residues. With 5 bases clipped from V and 1 base from J, the junction kept 1 base outside the gene matches. CDR3 nucleotides: TGTGCCAGCAGTATAGCGGGAGGGTCCTACGAGCAGTACTTC. Amino acid sequence: CASSIAGGSYEQYF. Drawing the rest from reference TRBV2 and TRBJ2-7, the complete variable domain is EPEVTQTPSHQVTQMGQEVILRCVPISNHLYFYWYRQILGQKVEFLVSFYNNEISEKSEIFDDQFSVERPDGSNFTLKIRSTKLEDSAMYFCASSIAGGSYEQYFGPGTRLTVT.

The genes are TRBV19 and TRBJ2-1, with D perhaps TRBD2 (5 bases). V gave up 6 bases and J gave up 3 bases, with 15 bases separating them. The CDR3 is made up of 15 amino acids. Germline lookup yields CDR1 LNHDA and CDR2 SQIVND (reference sequence). Here the CDR3 DNA reads TGTGCCAGTAGCCCCGTGAGAGGGCGCTACAATGAGCAGTTCTTC. Translating it yields CASSPVRGRYNEQFF. Full variable domain (rest looked up from reference TRBV19 and TRBJ2-1): DGGITQSPKYLFRKEGQNVTLSCEQNLNHDAMYWYRQDPGQGLRLIYYSQIVNDFQKGDIAEGYSVSREKKESFPLTVTSAQKNPTAFYLCASSPVRGRYNEQFFGPGTRLTVL.

The genes are TRBV5-1 and TRBJ2-3; D not resolved. Germline CDR1 is SGHRS and CDR2 is YFSETQ. V lost 0 bases and J 3 bases, leaving 11 bases between the germline ends. CDR3 length: 15 residues. The CDR3 region is CASSLALSATDTQYF. The CDR3 coding sequence is TGCGCCAGCAGCTTGGCCTTGTCGGCTACAGATACGCAGTATTTT.

This clonotype was detected a few times. The CDR3 loop is CASKADTQYF. CDR3 nucleotide sequence: TGTGCCAGCAAAGCAGATACGCAGTATTTT. The genes are TRBV27 and TRBJ2-3; D unclear. Germline V CDR1 and CDR2: MNHEY, SMNVEV (reference sequence). The CDR3 has 10 residues. Between the trimmed V and J ends, which lost 7 bases and 4 bases, there was a span of 3 bases.

This clonotype was observed a few times. J is TRBJ2-7 and V is TRBV9; TRBD1 is a possible D gene (5 bases). V lost 0 bases, J lost 5 bases, and 15 bases lay in between. This CDR3 has 15 amino acids. The germline gives CDR1 SGDLS, CDR2 YYNGEE. CDR3 bases: TGTGCCAGCAGCGTAGAAGCAGGGTTTGGGAACGAGCAGTACTTC. Translating it yields CASSVEAGFGNEQYF.

Written as DNA, the CDR3 is TGTGCCAGCAGCGCCACTAGCGGACCGGTGGATGAGCAGTTCTTC. Its translation: CASSATSGPVDEQFF. The rearrangement joins TRBV9 to TRBJ2-1; 8 bases align to TRBD2. In germline, CDR1 is SGDLS, CDR2 YYNGEE. With 3 bases clipped from V and 8 bases from J, the junction kept 10 bases outside the gene matches. The CDR3 spans 15 residues.

This clonotype was seen a handful of times. This chain joins TRBV20-1 and TRBJ2-2; maybe TRBD1 (5 bases). The CDR3 spans 15 residues. V lost 1 base, J lost 2 bases, and 11 bases lay in between. The germline V gene encodes CDR1 DFQATT and CDR2 SNEGSKA (reference sequence). The CDR3 sequence is CSARVAGINTGELFF. In DNA, the CDR3 is TGCAGTGCTAGAGTTGCAGGGATTAACACCGGGGAGCTGTTTTTT.

This chain connects TRBV29-1 to TRBJ2-1; 10 bases line up with TRBD1. This CDR3 has 12 residues. CDR1 is SQVTM, CDR2 ANQGSEA, per germline. J lost 7 bases, V lost 7 bases, and 4 bases had no gene match. The CDR3 here is CSGRQGANEQFF. Written as DNA, the CDR3 is TGCAGCGGGCGACAGGGGGCAAATGAGCAGTTCTTC.

This clonotype was counted between two and nine times. The genes are TRBV12-3 or TRBV12-4 and TRBJ2-3; no clear D. This CDR3 has 12 residues. Between the trimmed V and J ends, which lost 4 bases and 4 bases, there was a span of 6 bases. CDR3 region: CASSSSADTQYF. CDR3 bases: TGTGCCAGCAGTTCAAGCGCAGATACGCAGTATTTT.